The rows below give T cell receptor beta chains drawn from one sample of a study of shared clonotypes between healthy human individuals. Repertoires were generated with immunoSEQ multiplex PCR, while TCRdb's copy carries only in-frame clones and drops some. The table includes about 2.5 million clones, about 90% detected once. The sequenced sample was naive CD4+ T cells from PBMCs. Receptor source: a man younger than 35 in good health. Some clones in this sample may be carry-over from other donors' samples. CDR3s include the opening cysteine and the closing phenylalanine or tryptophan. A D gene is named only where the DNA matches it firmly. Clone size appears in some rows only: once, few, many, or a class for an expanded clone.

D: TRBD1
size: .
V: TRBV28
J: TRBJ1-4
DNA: TGTGCCAGCAGTTCCCAAGACAGGGGATGGGAAAAACTGTTTTTT
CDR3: CASSSQDRGWEKLFF

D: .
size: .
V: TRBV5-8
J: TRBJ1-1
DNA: TGTGCCAGCAGCTTGCGGGGGAACACTGAAGCTTTCTTT
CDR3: CASSLRGNTEAFF

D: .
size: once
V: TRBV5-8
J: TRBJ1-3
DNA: TGTGCCAGCAGCTTGGAGGGTAACTCTGGAAACACCATATATTTT
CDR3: CASSLEGNSGNTIYF

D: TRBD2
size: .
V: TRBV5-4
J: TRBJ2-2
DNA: TGTGCCAGCAGCTTTAAGCGGGAGAACACCGGGGAGCTGTTTTTT
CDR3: CASSFKRENTGELFF

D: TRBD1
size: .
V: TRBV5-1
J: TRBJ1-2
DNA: TGCGCCAGCAGCTCGACCGGGACAGGGACTTTCTATGGCTACACCTTC
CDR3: CASSSTGTGTFYGYTF

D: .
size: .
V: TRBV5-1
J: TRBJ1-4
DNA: TGCGCCAGCAGGTACTCGGCCTTTAATGAAAAACTGTTTTTT
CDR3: CASRYSAFNEKLFF

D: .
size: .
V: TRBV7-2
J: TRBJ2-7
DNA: TGTGCCAGCAGCCCAACTAGGACTTTAAGCTCCTACGAGCAGTACTTC
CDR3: CASSPTRTLSSYEQYF

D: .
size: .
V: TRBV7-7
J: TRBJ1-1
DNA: TGTGCCACCACCACAAAGAACACTGAAGCTTTCTTT
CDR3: CATTTKNTEAFF

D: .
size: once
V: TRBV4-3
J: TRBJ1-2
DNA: TGCGCCAGCAGCCAAGACATCACCCGCTATGGCTACACCTTC
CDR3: CASSQDITRYGYTF

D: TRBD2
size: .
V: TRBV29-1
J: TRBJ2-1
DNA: TGCAGCGTTCTAGGACTAGCGGGAGAGAGTGAGCAGTTCTTC
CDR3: CSVLGLAGESEQFF

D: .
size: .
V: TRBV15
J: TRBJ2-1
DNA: TGTGCCACCAGCAGAGTCGCCAACTACAATGAGCAGTTCTTC
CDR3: CATSRVANYNEQFF

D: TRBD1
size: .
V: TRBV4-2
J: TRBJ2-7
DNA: TGTGCCAGCAGCCGCGACAACCGGGACAGCTCCTACGAGCAGTACTTC
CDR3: CASSRDNRDSSYEQYF

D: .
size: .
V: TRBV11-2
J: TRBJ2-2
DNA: TGTGCCAGCAGCTTAGGGTTCGCCGGGGAGCTGTTTTTT
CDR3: CASSLGFAGELFF

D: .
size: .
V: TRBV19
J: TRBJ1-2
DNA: TGTGCCAGTAGTCGAGGGACGGCGGTGAGTTATGGCTACACCTTC
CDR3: CASSRGTAVSYGYTF

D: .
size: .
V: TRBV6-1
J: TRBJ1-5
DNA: TGTGCCAGCCCGGGACCGTTGAATCAGCCCCAGCATTTT
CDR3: CASPGPLNQPQHF

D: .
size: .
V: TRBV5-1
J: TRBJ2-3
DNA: TGCGCCAGCAGCTTGGGGGACTTATTCACAGATACGCAGTATTTT
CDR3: CASSLGDLFTDTQYF

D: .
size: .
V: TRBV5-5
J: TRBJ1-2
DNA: TGTGCCAGCAGCTTGGTACGCGAATATGGCTACACCTTC
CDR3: CASSLVREYGYTF

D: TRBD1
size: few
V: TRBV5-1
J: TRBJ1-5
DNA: TGCGCCAGCAGCCCCTGGACAGGGGATGGACAGCCCCAGCATTTT
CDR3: CASSPWTGDGQPQHF

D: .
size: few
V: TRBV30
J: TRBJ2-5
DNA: TGTGCCTGGAGTCCATTGGGGGAGACCCAGTACTTC
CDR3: CAWSPLGETQYF

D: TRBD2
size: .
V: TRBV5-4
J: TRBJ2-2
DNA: TGTGCCAGCAGCCGGGGGGGAGCGGAGGCGGCCACCGGGGAGCTGTTTTTT
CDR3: CASSRGGAEAATGELFF

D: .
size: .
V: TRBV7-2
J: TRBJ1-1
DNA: TGTGCCAGTGGGGCCGGAGACACTGAAGCTTTCTTT
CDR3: CASGAGDTEAFF

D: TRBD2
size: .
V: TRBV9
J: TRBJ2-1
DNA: TGTGCCAGCAGCGCCCATATATCGGGACTAGGCGGTGAGCAGTTCTTC
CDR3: CASSAHISGLGGEQFF

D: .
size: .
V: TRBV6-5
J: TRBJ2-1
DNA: TGTGCCAGCAGTTACTCTGGCGGGGCTTACAATGAGCAGTTCTTC
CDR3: CASSYSGGAYNEQFF

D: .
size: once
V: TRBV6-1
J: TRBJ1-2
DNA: TGTGCCAGCCTGGACGGTAGGAGGACGAATGGCTACACCTTC
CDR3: CASLDGRRTNGYTF

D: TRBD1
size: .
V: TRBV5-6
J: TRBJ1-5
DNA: TGTGCCAGCAGCAGGGGACAGCTACTCAATCAGCCCCAGCATTTT
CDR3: CASSRGQLLNQPQHF

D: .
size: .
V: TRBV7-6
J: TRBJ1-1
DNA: TGTGCCAGCAGCTTAAAGCAGGGAGCACTGGACACTGAAGCTTTCTTT
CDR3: CASSLKQGALDTEAFF

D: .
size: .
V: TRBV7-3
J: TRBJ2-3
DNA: TGTGCCAGCAGCCTAGCCATCGGAGTTACGCAGTATTTT
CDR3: CASSLAIGVTQYF